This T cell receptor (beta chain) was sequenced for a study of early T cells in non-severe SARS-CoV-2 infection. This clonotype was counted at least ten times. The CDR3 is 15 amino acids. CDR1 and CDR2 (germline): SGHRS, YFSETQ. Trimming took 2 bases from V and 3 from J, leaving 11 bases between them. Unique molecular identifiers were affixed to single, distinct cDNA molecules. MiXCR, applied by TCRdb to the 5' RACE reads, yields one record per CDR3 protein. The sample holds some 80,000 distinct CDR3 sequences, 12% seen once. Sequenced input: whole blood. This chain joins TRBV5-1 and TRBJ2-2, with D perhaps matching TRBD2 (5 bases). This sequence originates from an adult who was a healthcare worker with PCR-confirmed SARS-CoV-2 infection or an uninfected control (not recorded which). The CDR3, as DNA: TGCGCCAGCAGCTTCTGGCCGGAGGACACCGGGGAGCTGTTTTTT. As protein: CASSFWPEDTGELFF. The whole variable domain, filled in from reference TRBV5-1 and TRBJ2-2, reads KAGVTQTPRYLIKTRGQQVTLSCSPISGHRSVSWYQQTPGQGLQFLFEYFSETQRNKGNFPGRFSGRQFSNSRSEMNVSTLELGDSALYLCASSFWPEDTGELFFGEGSRLTVL.